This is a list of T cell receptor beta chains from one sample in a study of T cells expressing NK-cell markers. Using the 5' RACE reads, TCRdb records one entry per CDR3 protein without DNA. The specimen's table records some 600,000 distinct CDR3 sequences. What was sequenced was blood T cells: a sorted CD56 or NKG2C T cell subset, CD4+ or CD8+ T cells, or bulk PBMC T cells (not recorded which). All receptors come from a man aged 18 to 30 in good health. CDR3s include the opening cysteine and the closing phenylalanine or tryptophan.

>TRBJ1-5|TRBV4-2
CASSTIGQPQHF
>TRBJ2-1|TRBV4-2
CASSYRDPGDEQFF
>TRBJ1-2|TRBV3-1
CASRQQTGYGYTF
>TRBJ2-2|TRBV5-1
CASSLYLSSGTGELFF
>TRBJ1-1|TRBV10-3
CAIRGTGYREAFF
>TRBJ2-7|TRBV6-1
CASSDRVPGGDFSYEQYF
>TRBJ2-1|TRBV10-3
CAISAGQSPRNEQFF
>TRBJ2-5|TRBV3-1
CASSQVLGTGGAETQYF
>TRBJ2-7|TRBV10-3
CAISESGTTSEQYF
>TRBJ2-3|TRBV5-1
CASSLAGTSGRPLTGTQYF